The T cell receptor beta chain described here comes from a study of T-cell reconstitution after alpha-beta-depleted transplantation in children. Study results and caveats: Newly made T cells mostly supplied T-cell counts and diversity one year after transplant. Some patients showed high day-60 TCRbeta diversity, which derived from surviving recipient T cells and thymic progenitors. The origin of alpha-beta T cells about two months after transplant was reportedly several hundred expanded graft clones.

Remarks on this clonotype: Its specificity is unknown.

Using unique molecular identifiers, the investigators prepared the TCRbeta library. TCRdb recomputed calls from the PCR reads with MiXCR, one row per CDR3 protein. This table holds 700,000 to 950,000 distinct CDR3 sequences, approximately 15% found once. This receptor was obtained from a male patient younger than 18 who had a stem cell transplant for acute lymphoblastic leukemia, so the T cells may come from the graft donor. The sequences come from PBMCs, mostly from graft donor cells, collected 360 days after TCRalphabeta/CD19-depleted stem cell transplant.

CDR3 in amino acids: CASTLPTKGDGSYNEQFF. In DNA, the CDR3 is TGTGCCAGCACCCTACCAACCAAGGGGGATGGGTCCTACAATGAGCAGTTCTTC. The genes are TRBV6-2 or TRBV6-3 and TRBJ2-1; possibly TRBD1 for D (6 bases). Germline CDR1 reads MNHEY; CDR2 reads SVGEGT. The CDR3 loop spans 18 amino acids. The ends were cut back, 7 bases at V and 1 base at J, with 23 bases in the middle.